One and the same sample provided the 30 T cell receptor beta chains below, sequenced in a study of PD-1 blockade in mismatch repair-deficient tumors (dated by TCRdb to the late 2010s). The library was made by the immunoSEQ multiplex PCR assay. Sourced from immuneACCESS, this table was stored by TCRdb with only in-frame sequences that have V and J called. A share of the clones is absent; for the studies checked, an unresolved V gene accounts for under half, and the remainder has no known explanation. Present in this sample are 120,000 or so clones, 86% of which were seen just once. Clones ranked in the top ten supply roughly 13% of the sample. Sequencing used peripheral blood, obtained 44 weeks after starting pembrolizumab. These TCRs come from an adult with mismatch repair-deficient cancer.

The chain carries TRBV4-1 and TRBJ2-6, with D perhaps TRBD2 (5 bases). This CDR3 has 18 amino acids. Per germline, CDR1 MGHRA and CDR2 YSYEKL. Trimming took 0 bases from V and 3 from J, leaving 15 bases between them. CDR3 DNA: TGCGCCAGCAGCCAAGATGTCGGGGTTCGGTATGGGGCCAACGTCCTGACTTTC. This translates into CASSQDVGVRYGANVLTF.

CDR3 region: CASTPGTSEGKNIQYF. In DNA, the CDR3 is TGTGCCAGCACCCCCGGGACTAGCGAGGGCAAAAACATTCAGTACTTC. V usage is TRBV2 and J usage is TRBJ2-4, with 10 bases aligning to TRBD2. V lost 7 bases, J lost 3 bases, and 9 bases stayed unmatched. The CDR3 loop spans 16 amino acids. Germline V gene sequence: CDR1 SNHLY, CDR2 FYNNEI.

The rearrangement joins TRBV4-3 to TRBJ1-1; D uncertain. Germline lookup yields CDR1 LGHNA and CDR2 YSLEER. CDR3 length equals 14 residues. V lost 4 bases and J lost 3, with 12 bases in between. CDR3 loop: CASSPTHGDTEAFF. In DNA, the CDR3 is TGCGCCAGCAGCCCTACCCACGGGGACACTGAAGCTTTCTTT.

The chain links TRBV28 to TRBJ1-3; a possible D gene is TRBD1 (5 bases). V was trimmed by 2 bases and J by 4 bases, leaving 12 bases between them. CDR1 MDHEN and CDR2 SYDVKM come from the germline V gene. There are 15 residues in the CDR3. The CDR3 region is CASSLPTGSGNTIYF. Written as DNA, the CDR3 is TGTGCCAGCAGTTTACCCACAGGTTCGGGAAACACCATATATTTT.

In this sample, this clone turned up once. The chain employs TRBV7-9 and TRBJ2-1, with TRBD1 as a possible D gene (9 bases). CDR3 length equals 19 residues. Germline loops: CDR1 SEHNR, CDR2 FQNEAQ (reference sequence). V lost 11 bases, J lost 3 bases, and 32 bases lay in between. The CDR3 DNA follows: TGTGCCGCAGCCCGGGGGGGGACCCCGGGACAGGGAATCTACAATGAGCAGTTCTTC. This translates into CAAARGGTPGQGIYNEQFF.

V gene TRBV2 combines with J gene TRBJ2-7; D might be TRBD1 (6 bases). The CDR3 consists of 13 residues. Germline assignment: CDR1 SNHLY and CDR2 FYNNEI. V was trimmed by 4 bases and J by 2 bases, leaving 9 bases between them. The CDR3 DNA follows: TGTGCCAGCAGTGGGGACAAGACCTACGAGCAGTACTTC. This sequence encodes CASSGDKTYEQYF. The whole variable domain, remainder taken from reference TRBV2 and TRBJ2-7, is EPEVTQTPSHQVTQMGQEVILRCVPISNHLYFYWYRQILGQKVEFLVSFYNNEISEKSEIFDDQFSVERPDGSNFTLKIRSTKLEDSAMYFCASSGDKTYEQYFGPGTRLTVT.

The chain is built from TRBV30 and TRBJ2-3; 7 positions agree with TRBD2. This CDR3 has 13 amino acids. V trimming: 4 bases; J trimming: 7 bases; junction bases outside the gene matches: 8. The germline V gene has CDR1 GTSNPN and CDR2 SVGIG (reference sequence). This chain's CDR3 is CAWTPSGPNTQYF. DNA of the CDR3: TGTGCCTGGACCCCTAGCGGTCCTAATACGCAGTATTTT.

The V and J genes are TRBV28 and TRBJ1-1; D gene uncertain. Germline CDR1 is MDHEN and CDR2 is SYDVKM. The CDR3 has 14 amino acids. V lost 2 bases and J lost 2, with 9 bases in between. In DNA, the CDR3 is TGTGCCAGCAGTTTAGTTACGCGTAACACTGAAGCTTTCTTT. Amino acid sequence: CASSLVTRNTEAFF. Complete variable domain (other parts from reference TRBV28 and TRBJ1-1): DVKVTQSSRYLVKRTGEKVFLECVQDMDHENMFWYRQDPGLGLRLIYFSYDVKMKEKGDIPEGYSVSREKKERFSLILESASTNQTSMYLCASSLVTRNTEAFFGQGTRLTVV.

The chain couples TRBV7-5 to TRBJ1-4; TRBD1 is the table's D call, not checked against the DNA. TRBV7-5 is a pseudogene segment. The CDR3 is 17 amino acids. In DNA form, the CDR3 reads TGTGTCAGAAGCTTAGGGGGCTGGGACAGGGCACGCGAGAAACTGTTTTTT. Residues: CVRSLGGWDRAREKLFF.

The rearrangement joins TRBV11-3 to TRBJ1-1; 9 nucleotides align to TRBD1. The V segment lost 5 bases and the J segment 3 bases; nucleotides outside the gene matches: 7. Germline CDR1 is SGHNT and CDR2 is YENEEA. The CDR3 spans 15 residues. The DNA for the CDR3 is TGTGCCAGCAGCCCCAAGGACAGGGGATACACTGAAGCTTTCTTT. Encoded protein: CASSPKDRGYTEAFF.

A single count supports this clone. The genes are TRBV6-5 and TRBJ2-7; D uncertain. With 5 bases removed from V and 0 bases from J, the gap between germline ends came to 8 bases. The CDR3 sequence is 13 residues long. Germline V CDR1 and CDR2: MNHEY, SVGAGI. CDR3 nucleotide sequence: TGTGCCAGCAGTGTCGCCAGCTCCTACGAGCAGTACTTC. Encoded protein: CASSVASSYEQYF.

The V gene is TRBV27, the J gene TRBJ2-3; 14 nucleotides agree with TRBD2. J gave up 3 bases and V 7 bases, and 15 bases lay outside the gene matches. Germline V gene data show CDR1 as MNHEY and CDR2 as SMNVEV (reference sequence). This CDR3 is 19 amino acids long. CDR3 sequence reads: CASILQGTSGRDLTDTQYF. CDR3 DNA sequence: TGTGCCAGCATTCTCCAGGGGACTAGCGGGAGAGACCTGACAGATACGCAGTATTTT.

This clone was observed a single time. This chain uses TRBV7-6 with TRBJ2-1; 7 bases fit TRBD2. J was trimmed by 3 bases and V by 1 base; bases with no gene match: 6. Germline CDR1 SGHVS, CDR2 FNYEAQ. The CDR3 runs to 16 residues. CDR3 in DNA: TGTGCCAGCAGCTTAGGGCCAGCGGGGATCTACAATGAGCAGTTCTTC. Its translation: CASSLGPAGIYNEQFF. The variable domain in full, with the rest retrieved from reference TRBV7-6 and TRBJ2-1, is GAGVSQSPRYKVTKRGQDVALRCDPISGHVSLYWYRQALGQGPEFLTYFNYEAQQDKSGLPNDRFSAERPEGSISTLTIQRTEQRDSAMYRCASSLGPAGIYNEQFFGPGTRLTVL.

The chain combines TRBV7-9 with TRBJ2-2; TRBD1 agrees at 9 bases. CDR3 length: 16 residues. Trimming took 2 bases from V and 6 from J; bases not matched to a gene: 7. Germline assignment: CDR1 SEHNR and CDR2 FQNEAQ (reference sequence). The CDR3: CASSLTGGVSAGELFF. DNA for the CDR3: TGTGCCAGCAGCTTAACAGGGGGCGTTTCGGCCGGGGAGCTGTTTTTT.

This clone was detected only once. The chain has TRBV7-3 and TRBJ2-1; possibly TRBD2 for D (6 bases). Trimming shortened V by 5 bases and J by 8 bases, and 19 bases separated the two germline ends. The CDR3 runs to 15 residues. Looked up from germline, CDR1 is SGHTA and CDR2 is FQGTGA. As DNA, the CDR3 is TGTGCCAGCAGCCCCCAGGGACTGTTGGTTGATGAGCAGTTCTTC. This translates into CASSPQGLLVDEQFF.

The rearrangement joins TRBV14 to TRBJ2-7; D remains ambiguous. From germline, CDR1 is SGHDN and CDR2 FVKESK. The V end lost 3 bases, the J end lost 7 bases, and 13 bases lay between the germline ends. This CDR3 contains 13 residues. The CDR3 is CASSQWTAEEQYF. The CDR3 coding sequence is TGTGCCAGCAGCCAGTGGACCGCGGAAGAGCAGTACTTC.

The chain uses TRBV10-3 and TRBJ2-7; 8 bases align to TRBD2. Germline V lookup: CDR1 ENHRY, CDR2 SYGVKD. This CDR3 comprises 15 residues. With 3 bases clipped from V and 3 bases from J, the junction kept 7 bases outside the gene matches. CDR3 nucleotide sequence: TGTGCCATCAGTGATCTGGGGACTAGTCTCTACGAGCAGTACTTC. It encodes CAISDLGTSLYEQYF.

The J gene is TRBJ2-3, the V gene TRBV4-2, with a possible D match to TRBD1 (6 bases). Germline V gene lookup returns CDR1 LGHNA and CDR2 YNFKEQ. Trimming cost V 2 bases and J 0 bases, with 15 bases left between them. The length of the CDR3 is 17 residues. The CDR3 DNA is TGTGCCAGCAGCCAACTGGGGGCAGGGGATAGCACAGATACGCAGTATTTT. It translates to CASSQLGAGDSTDTQYF.

The sample holds one count of this clone. The V gene is TRBV11-3, the J gene TRBJ2-7; TRBD1 matches at 12 bases. The CDR3 has 17 residues. From germline, CDR1 is SGHNT and CDR2 YENEEA. J lost 4 bases, V lost 0 bases, and 7 bases had no gene match. The CDR3 DNA follows: TGTGCCAGCAGCTTAGATCAGAGGGGACAGGGGGCTTACGAGCAGTACTTC. Amino acids: CASSLDQRGQGAYEQYF.

The genes are TRBV18 and TRBJ2-6; no definite D call. Germline CDR1 KGHSH, CDR2 LQKENI. V dropped 5 bases and J dropped 0 bases, with 5 bases sitting between them. The CDR3 spans 14 residues. The CDR3 DNA follows: TGTGCCAGCTCAACGTCCTCTGGGGCCAACGTCCTGACTTTC. Translation: CASSTSSGANVLTF.

This chain joins TRBV19 and TRBJ2-1, with TRBD2 identical over 9 bases. This CDR3 comprises 14 residues. V lost 9 bases to trimming and J lost 3 bases; unmatched junction nucleotides: 6. The germline V gene has CDR1 LNHDA and CDR2 SQIVND (reference sequence). CDR3 coding DNA: TGTGCCAGCCGGGGACTAGCCGTCTACAATGAGCAGTTCTTC. It encodes CASRGLAVYNEQFF.

This chain connects TRBV11-2 to TRBJ2-1, with 11 nucleotides matching TRBD2. After removal of 2 bases from V and 7 bases from J, the junction contained 7 bases not matched to a gene. Per germline, CDR1 SGHAT and CDR2 FQNNGV. CDR3 length: 16 residues. CDR3 bases: TGTGCCAGCAGCTTATGGCTAGCGGGAGGTAGTAATGAGCAGTTCTTC. Translating it yields CASSLWLAGGSNEQFF.

The genes are TRBV5-5 and TRBJ1-3; no firm D call. The V end was cut by 4 bases, the J end by 1 base, with 15 bases between. The CDR3 sequence is 16 residues long. Germline V gives CDR1 SGHKS, CDR2 YYEKEE (reference sequence). The CDR3 loop is CASSRAGGPSGNTIYF. CDR3 in DNA: TGTGCCAGCAGCCGAGCGGGAGGACCTTCTGGAAACACCATATATTTT.

This sequence joins TRBV10-2 and TRBJ2-7; 14 bases are a match to TRBD2. The CDR3 covers 14 residues. Germline V gene sequence: CDR1 WSHSY, CDR2 SAAADI. V gave up 6 bases and J gave up 9 bases; unmatched junction bases: 7. The CDR3 here is CASSTGLAGDRQYF. CDR3 nucleotides: TGCGCCAGCAGCACGGGACTAGCGGGAGATAGGCAGTACTTC.

This clone has just a few counts. The rearrangement uses TRBV23-1 and TRBJ1-2; 9 bases line up with TRBD1. TRBV23-1 counts as an open reading frame of uncertain function. The CDR3 has 16 amino acids. J was trimmed by 2 bases and V by 2 bases; bases with no gene match: 6. The CDR3 DNA is TGCGCCAGCAGTCAACAGGGACAGGGAGGGAACTATGGCTACACCTTC. Translation: CASSQQGQGGNYGYTF.

This clone was seen once. The chain has TRBV5-1 and TRBJ2-7, with TRBD2 identical over 11 bases. Germline-derived CDR1 and CDR2 are SGHRS and YFSETQ. The CDR3 consists of 15 residues. The ends lost 0 bases at V and 5 bases at J; junction bases unmatched: 4. The CDR3 nucleotides are TGCGCCAGCAGCTTGGTACTAGCGGGAGCCGACGAGCAGTACTTC. Its translation is CASSLVLAGADEQYF.

The genes are TRBV10-3 and TRBJ1-1, with a weak D call TRBD1 (5 bases). This CDR3 comprises 14 residues. V gave up 3 bases and J gave up 4 bases, with 12 bases separating them. The germline V gene encodes CDR1 ENHRY and CDR2 SYGVKD. The CDR3 is CAISDPGSSTEAFF. The CDR3 coding sequence is TGTGCCATCAGTGATCCAGGGTCGAGCACTGAAGCTTTCTTT.

The V call is TRBV5-1, the J call TRBJ1-2, with D maybe TRBD1 (5 bases). The CDR3 loop spans 15 amino acids. The V gene's germline CDR1 is SGHRS and CDR2 YFSETQ. V dropped 3 bases and J dropped 3 bases, with 15 bases sitting between them. CDR3 in amino acids: CASSSRGTSYYGYTF. The DNA of the CDR3 is TGCGCCAGCAGCTCTAGGGGCACCTCTTACTATGGCTACACCTTC.

The rearrangement links TRBV19 to TRBJ2-3, with D perhaps TRBD1 or TRBD2 (7 bases each). Between the trimmed V and J ends, which lost 9 bases and 1 base, there was a span of 17 bases. CDR1 is LNHDA and CDR2 is SQIVND in the germline V gene (reference sequence). The CDR3 contains 15 residues. CDR3 amino acids: CASRGAGTGTDTQYF. CDR3 nucleotides: TGTGCCAGCCGGGGGGCGGGGACAGGCACAGATACGCAGTATTTT.

CDR3 sequence (DNA): TGTGCCAGCAGCTTAGTTACTAGCGGGGGTGAGACCCAGTACTTC. It specifies CASSLVTSGGETQYF. The rearrangement joins TRBV11-2 to TRBJ2-5; 11 nucleotides agree with TRBD2. The CDR3 is 15 residues long. V gave up 1 base and J gave up 5 bases; unmatched junction bases: 3. In germline, CDR1 is SGHAT, CDR2 FQNNGV.